This passage covers 31 T cell receptor beta chains from one sample sequenced in a study of T cell clones after liver transplantation (dated by TCRdb to about 2019). The time point label, read with the paper, signifies: pre-transplant. Library creation used the immunoSEQ multiplex PCR assay. The source is immuneACCESS, and TCRdb retained only in-frame sequences with V and J called. Part of the clones is not carried over; for the studies checked, unresolved V genes explain less than half of this, and the remainder is unexplained. The sample table shows 70,000 to 80,000 clones, and about 88% are seen once. The ten top clones hold less than 3% of the sample. Sample: CD4+ T cells from blood, taken before liver transplant. These receptors all come from a human donor who received a liver transplant.

The chain combines TRBV18 with TRBJ1-2, with TRBD1 as a possible D gene (5 bases). The CDR3 contains 14 residues. Germline values: CDR1 KGHSH, CDR2 LQKENI. V was clipped by 2 bases and J by 4 bases, with 11 bases between them. The CDR3 nucleotides are TGTGCCAGCTCACCAGAGACAGCTTCCTATGGCTACACCTTC. Protein: CASSPETASYGYTF.

V usage is TRBV19 and J usage is TRBJ2-1, with 11 bases fitting TRBD2. Germline assignment: CDR1 LNHDA and CDR2 SQIVND (reference sequence). CDR3 length equals 16 residues. V lost 4 bases and J lost 5; bases outside the gene matches: 7. The CDR3 bases are TGTGCCAGTAGTACCCTGACTAGCGGGATAAACAATGAGCAGTTCTTC. Protein: CASSTLTSGINNEQFF.

The chain has TRBV11-2 and TRBJ2-7, with D perhaps matching TRBD2 (6 bases). The V and J ends lost 0 bases and 1 base respectively, with 10 bases between them. CDR1 and CDR2 from the germline V gene are SGHAT and FQNNGV. The length of the CDR3 is 15 residues. This chain's CDR3 is CASSLEGRGSYEQYF. In nucleotides, the CDR3 is TGTGCCAGCAGCTTAGAAGGTCGGGGGTCCTACGAGCAGTACTTC. The entire variable domain, with the rest obtained from reference TRBV11-2 and TRBJ2-7, is as follows: EAGVAQSPRYKIIEKRQSVAFWCNPISGHATLYWYQQILGQGPKLLIQFQNNGVVDDSQLPKDRFSAERLKGVDSTLKIQPAKLEDSAVYLCASSLEGRGSYEQYFGPGTRLTVT.

The chain employs TRBV11-3 and TRBJ2-1; the match to TRBD2 covers 7 bases. The CDR3 extends over 15 amino acids. Germline-derived CDR1 and CDR2 are SGHNT and YENEEA. The V and J ends lost 1 base and 7 bases, in that order; junction bases with no gene match: 7. The CDR3 loop reads CASSLVLAEANEQFF. CDR3 coding DNA: TGTGCCAGCAGCTTAGTCCTAGCGGAAGCGAATGAGCAGTTCTTC.

This clone appeared a single time. The chain has TRBV27 and TRBJ2-1, with 11 bases matching TRBD2. J gave up 7 bases and V 4 bases, and 6 bases lay outside the gene matches. The length of the CDR3 is 15 residues. Germline CDR1 MNHEY, CDR2 SMNVEV (reference sequence). The CDR3 sequence: CASSSSLAGGNEQFF. The CDR3 DNA is TGTGCCAGCAGTTCCTCCCTAGCGGGAGGAAATGAGCAGTTCTTC.

This chain uses TRBV29-1 with TRBJ1-2; D might be TRBD1 (6 bases). Between the trimmed V and J ends, which lost 6 bases and 8 bases, there was a span of 31 bases. Germline V CDR1 and CDR2: SQVTM, ANQGSEA. The CDR3 is 17 amino acids. DNA for the CDR3: TGCAGCGTAGGGGGTTCGGCTCGGTCTGGACTCGTGGCGGGCTACACCTTC. This translates into CSVGGSARSGLVAGYTF.

The gene calls are TRBV15 and TRBJ1-3; TRBD1 matches at 7 bases. Germline V gene sequence: CDR1 LNHNV, CDR2 YYDKDF (reference sequence). This CDR3 has 16 amino acids. V lost 2 bases, J lost 2 bases, and 6 bases stayed unmatched. The CDR3 nucleotides read TGTGCCACCAGCAGACCGGACAGGATGACTGGAAACACCATATATTTT. This gives the protein CATSRPDRMTGNTIYF.

V gene TRBV2 combines with J gene TRBJ1-5, with a weak D call TRBD1 (5 bases). This CDR3 comprises 16 residues. CDR1 is SNHLY and CDR2 is FYNNEI in the germline V gene. V gave up 6 bases and J gave up 2 bases, with 17 bases separating them. The DNA of the CDR3 is TGTGCCAGCAGAGGGGACGGCTCAGCCGGCAATCAGCCCCAGCATTTT. It specifies CASRGDGSAGNQPQHF.

With respect to this clone: One end of the junction varies from germline; a read error may be responsible. The chain has TRBV30 and TRBJ1-3; tentative D call: TRBD1 (5 bases). Germline V CDR1 and CDR2: GTSNPN, SVGIG (reference sequence). The CDR3 extends over 14 amino acids. CDR3 amino acids: CAGRGRAIGNTIYF. CDR3 nucleotide sequence: TGTGCCGGGAGGGGCAGGGCAATCGGAAACACCATATATTTT.

This clone has only a few counts. The chain is built from TRBV2 and TRBJ2-1; possible D gene TRBD1, 6 bases. V was pared by 7 bases and J by 5 bases, with 18 bases between. The CDR3 loop spans 15 amino acids. Germline-derived CDR1 and CDR2 are SNHLY and FYNNEI. The CDR3 DNA follows: TGTGCCAGCACCCCGAGGGGGACAACAAACAATGAGCAGTTCTTC. It translates to CASTPRGTTNNEQFF.

On this clone: Distinct nucleotide sequences in the sample also encode this CDR3. The CDR3 spells CASSITGSNQPQHF. The DNA for the CDR3 is TGTGCCAGTAGTATTACCGGATCCAATCAGCCCCAGCATTTT. The chain recombines TRBV19 with TRBJ1-5; D uncertain. Germline loops: CDR1 LNHDA, CDR2 SQIVND (reference sequence). Trimming took 3 bases from V and 3 from J, leaving 9 bases between them. The CDR3 consists of 14 residues.

V usage is TRBV29-1 and J usage is TRBJ2-1; D may be TRBD2 (6 bases). The length of the CDR3 is 15 residues. Germline V gives CDR1 SQVTM, CDR2 ANQGSEA. V shed 6 bases and J shed 1 base, with 16 bases lying between them. The CDR3 sequence: CSVSVGSGSYNEQFF. For the CDR3, the DNA is TGCAGCGTGTCCGTGGGTAGCGGATCCTACAATGAGCAGTTCTTC.

This rearrangement joins TRBV7-2 to TRBJ2-2, with D possibly being TRBD2 (5 bases). Per germline, CDR1 SGHTA and CDR2 FQGNSA. Trimming stripped 2 bases from V and 4 bases from J, with 17 bases between. CDR3 length equals 17 residues. CDR3 protein: CASSLNRGRGRTGELFF. Written as DNA, the CDR3 is TGTGCCAGCAGCTTAAATCGAGGGAGAGGGCGCACCGGGGAGCTGTTTTTT.

The chain has TRBV2 and TRBJ2-4, with TRBD2 identical over 10 bases. Germline V gene lookup returns CDR1 SNHLY and CDR2 FYNNEI. The CDR3 sequence is 16 residues long. V dropped 6 bases and J dropped 0; count of bases not matched to a gene: 5. CDR3 region: CASSLLAGKAKNIQYF. The CDR3 bases are TGTGCCAGCAGCTTACTAGCGGGGAAAGCCAAAAACATTCAGTACTTC.

The chain combines TRBV27 with TRBJ1-1; D ambiguous. The CDR3 has 13 residues. Germline CDR1 MNHEY, CDR2 SMNVEV (reference sequence). V was trimmed by 3 bases and J by 1 base, leaving 6 bases between them. The DNA of the CDR3 is TGTGCCAGCAGTTTTAGTGGGAACACTGAAGCTTTCTTT. Amino acid sequence: CASSFSGNTEAFF.

This chain links TRBV5-8 with TRBJ2-7; D is possibly TRBD1 (6 bases). V lost 0 bases to trimming and J lost 3 bases, with 16 bases between them. CDR1 and CDR2 (germline): SGHTS, YDEGEE. The CDR3 is 16 residues long. Here the CDR3 DNA reads TGTGCCAGCAGCTTGGGGGCAGGGGCGGTTAGCTACGAGCAGTACTTC. It encodes CASSLGAGAVSYEQYF.

The V gene is TRBV4-2, the J gene TRBJ1-2; a possible D gene is TRBD1 (6 bases). Trimming pared 0 bases from V and 5 bases from J, leaving 16 bases between. Germline V gene data show CDR1 as LGHNA and CDR2 as YNFKEQ. The CDR3 runs to 16 residues. The CDR3 nucleotides read TGTGCCAGCAGCCAAGAGTCGGGGGCGAGGGGGTATGGCTACACCTTC. Amino acids: CASSQESGARGYGYTF.

This clone has only a few counts. This chain's CDR3 is CASSPEVQRNTEAFF. Written as DNA, the CDR3 is TGTGCCAGCAGCCCCGAGGTCCAGAGGAACACTGAAGCTTTCTTT. The rearrangement joins TRBV5-5 to TRBJ1-1; D remains unclear. The CDR3 runs to 15 residues. V was trimmed by 4 bases and J by 1 base, leaving 14 bases between them. The germline CDR1 and CDR2 sequences are SGHKS and YYEKEE (reference sequence).

The chain couples TRBV6-1 to TRBJ2-5; 10 nucleotides agree with TRBD1. This CDR3 spans 14 amino acids. V lost 7 bases, J lost 1 base, and 3 bases stayed unmatched. The germline V gene encodes CDR1 MNHNS and CDR2 SASEGT. The chain's CDR3 is CASKRTGGQETQYF. The CDR3 DNA reads TGTGCCAGCAAACGGACAGGGGGCCAAGAGACCCAGTACTTC.

The V call is TRBV19, the J call TRBJ2-2, with 10 bases identical to TRBD2. The CDR3 is 17 residues long. Germline-derived CDR1 and CDR2 are LNHDA and SQIVND (reference sequence). The ends lost 3 bases at V and 1 base at J; junction bases unmatched: 5. The CDR3 protein is CASSIGLAGVNTGELFF. CDR3 coding DNA: TGTGCCAGTAGTATTGGCCTAGCGGGGGTGAACACCGGGGAGCTGTTTTTT.

This chain connects TRBV6-6 to TRBJ1-1; D ambiguous. The germline V gene has CDR1 MNHNY and CDR2 SVGAGI (reference sequence). The CDR3 runs to 14 residues. Deletions cut 2 bases from V and 6 bases from J, with 13 bases between. CDR3 in DNA: TGTGCCAGCAGTTACGACGTTGGGGTTGCTGAAGCTTTCTTT. It specifies CASSYDVGVAEAFF.

The rearrangement joins TRBV5-4 to TRBJ1-4; no clear D. V gave up 3 bases and J gave up 8 bases, with 8 bases separating them. In germline, CDR1 is SGHNT, CDR2 YYREEE (reference sequence). The CDR3 has 12 amino acids. The CDR3 sequence is CASSSSGEKLFF. In nucleotides, the CDR3 is TGTGCCAGCAGCTCATCCGGGGAAAAACTGTTTTTT.

The sample holds a few counts of this clone. The chain recombines TRBV7-3 with TRBJ2-7; 7 bases are a match to TRBD1. V lost 1 base to trimming and J lost 4 bases; unmatched junction nucleotides: 7. This CDR3 is built from 15 residues. CDR1 and CDR2 (germline): SGHTA, FQGTGA. CDR3 coding DNA: TGTGCCAGCAGCTTAAGTGTGGGACAGAGTTACGAGCAGTACTTC. Protein product: CASSLSVGQSYEQYF.

The rearrangement joins TRBV29-1 to TRBJ1-2; D perhaps matches TRBD1 (5 bases). The CDR3 runs 12 residues. V dropped 8 bases and J dropped 8 bases, with 18 bases sitting between them. The germline V gene has CDR1 SQVTM and CDR2 ANQGSEA. The DNA for the CDR3 is TGCAGCTCCCCGGGGAGGGAGGGGGGCTACACCTTC. Amino acid sequence: CSSPGREGGYTF. Full variable domain (missing parts from reference TRBV29-1 and TRBJ1-2): SAVISQKPSRDICQRGTSLTIQCQVDSQVTMMFWYRQQPGQSLTLIATANQGSEATYESGFVIDKFPISRPNLTFSTLTVSNMSPEDSSIYLCSSPGREGGYTFGSGTRLTVV.

The rearrangement links TRBV5-4 to TRBJ2-7; maybe TRBD2 (6 bases). The V gene lost 0 bases and the J gene lost 1 base, with 17 bases spanning the gap. This CDR3 contains 17 residues. In germline, CDR1 is SGHNT, CDR2 YYREEE (reference sequence). CDR3 loop: CASSLASSAKGSYEQYF. In DNA, the CDR3 is TGTGCCAGCAGCTTGGCTTCTAGCGCTAAAGGGTCCTACGAGCAGTACTTC.

The rearrangement uses TRBV2 and TRBJ1-2, with 10 bases matching TRBD1. Germline V lookup: CDR1 SNHLY, CDR2 FYNNEI. This CDR3 spans 12 amino acids. Trimming removed 8 bases from V and 6 bases from J; junction bases left unmatched: 3. The CDR3 sequence is CASRDRGDGYTF. CDR3 nucleotides: TGTGCCAGCCGGGACAGGGGTGATGGCTACACCTTC. Combining the CDR3 with reference TRBV2 and TRBJ1-2 gives the whole variable domain EPEVTQTPSHQVTQMGQEVILRCVPISNHLYFYWYRQILGQKVEFLVSFYNNEISEKSEIFDDQFSVERPDGSNFTLKIRSTKLEDSAMYFCASRDRGDGYTFGSGTRLTVV.

The chain has TRBV7-8 and TRBJ2-1; no clear D. This CDR3 spans 13 amino acids. CDR1 is SGHVS and CDR2 is FQNEAQ in the germline V gene. With 1 base removed from V and 5 bases from J, the gap between germline ends came to 6 bases. The CDR3 spells CASSLGRNNEQFF. CDR3 bases: TGTGCCAGCAGCTTAGGGCGGAACAATGAGCAGTTCTTC.

This clone was seen a single time. The chain combines TRBV5-1 with TRBJ1-2; 9 bases map to TRBD1. Germline CDR1 reads SGHRS; CDR2 reads YFSETQ. J gave up 2 bases and V 3 bases, and 2 bases lay outside the gene matches. The CDR3 contains 14 residues. CDR3 sequence (DNA): TGCGCCAGCAGCTCGGGGACAGGGAACTATGGCTACACCTTC. It is translated as CASSSGTGNYGYTF. Drawing the rest from reference TRBV5-1 and TRBJ1-2, the complete variable domain is KAGVTQTPRYLIKTRGQQVTLSCSPISGHRSVSWYQQTPGQGLQFLFEYFSETQRNKGNFPGRFSGRQFSNSRSEMNVSTLELGDSALYLCASSSGTGNYGYTFGSGTRLTVV.

This clone has just a few counts. The gene calls are TRBV7-9 and TRBJ1-1; no clear D. This CDR3 region has 13 residues. V lost 1 base, J lost 0 bases, and 3 bases lay in between. The germline gives CDR1 SEHNR, CDR2 FQNEAQ (reference sequence). The CDR3 loop is CASSLDMNTEAFF. Here the CDR3 DNA reads TGTGCCAGCAGCTTAGACATGAACACTGAAGCTTTCTTT.

The chain combines TRBV7-6 with TRBJ2-7; possibly TRBD1 for D (5 bases). V was trimmed by 5 bases and J by 3 bases, leaving 14 bases between them. The CDR3 is made up of 14 amino acids. Germline V gene data show CDR1 as SGHVS and CDR2 as FNYEAQ. The CDR3 DNA follows: TGTGCCAGCAGCAACAGACAAGGGGACTACGAGCAGTACTTC. Amino acid sequence: CASSNRQGDYEQYF.

The genes are TRBV27 and TRBJ1-4; D is unclear. Germline V gene sequence: CDR1 MNHEY, CDR2 SMNVEV (reference sequence). This CDR3 has 14 amino acids. Trimming took off 2 bases at V and 1 base at J, with 5 bases between the two ends. This CDR3 is CASSLRGTNEKLFF. CDR3 sequence (DNA): TGTGCCAGCAGTTTACGGGGAACTAATGAAAAACTGTTTTTT.